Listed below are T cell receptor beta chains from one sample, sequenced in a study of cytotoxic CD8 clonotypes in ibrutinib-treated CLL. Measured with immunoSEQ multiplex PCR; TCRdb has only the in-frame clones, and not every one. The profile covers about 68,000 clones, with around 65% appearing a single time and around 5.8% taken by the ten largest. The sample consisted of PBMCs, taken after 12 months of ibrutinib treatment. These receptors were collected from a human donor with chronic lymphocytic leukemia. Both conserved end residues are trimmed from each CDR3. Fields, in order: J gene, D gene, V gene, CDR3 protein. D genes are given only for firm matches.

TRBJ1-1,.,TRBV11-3,ASSLGAEAF
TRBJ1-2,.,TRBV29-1,SVAADWPQIYGYT
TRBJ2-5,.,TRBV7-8,ASSVWRLRGGRQETQY
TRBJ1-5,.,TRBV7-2,ASSPRAGTVQPQH
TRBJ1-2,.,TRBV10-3,AISDPRLQGPLNYGYT
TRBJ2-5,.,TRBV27,ASSPRPTPGGTQY
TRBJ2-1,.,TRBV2,ASRNQVWRNEQF
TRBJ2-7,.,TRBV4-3,ASSQDGGGYEQY
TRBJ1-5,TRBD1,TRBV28,ASSLGQSRQPQH
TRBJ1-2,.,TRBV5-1,ASSWPRGGNYGYT
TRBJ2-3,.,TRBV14,ASSQEVGGLTDTQY
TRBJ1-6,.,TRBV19,ASSVQGADSPLH
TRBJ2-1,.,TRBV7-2,ASSSRIIHEQF
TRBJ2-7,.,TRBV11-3,ASSPRAGSYEQY
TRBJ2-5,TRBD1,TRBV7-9,ASSSGTDQETQY
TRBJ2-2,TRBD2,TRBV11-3,ASSHGSGGSNTGELF
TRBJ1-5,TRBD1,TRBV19,ASSVDRDRGRMSNQPQH
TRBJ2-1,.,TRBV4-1,ASSHQGAGDNEQF
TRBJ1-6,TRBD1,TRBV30,AWSASGTGALFSPLH
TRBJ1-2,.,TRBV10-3,AISQTSPNYGYT
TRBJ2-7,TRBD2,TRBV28,ASSLGWGGSYEQY
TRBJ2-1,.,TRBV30,AWSVLGGEQF
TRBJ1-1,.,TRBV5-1,ASSWNRGGTEAF
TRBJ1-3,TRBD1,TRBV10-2,ASSVGQGASGNTIY
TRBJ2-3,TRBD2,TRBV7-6,ASSVRLAGGLSTDTQY
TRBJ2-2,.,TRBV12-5,ASGPPPGNTGELF
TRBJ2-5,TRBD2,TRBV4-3,ASSQNGGAETQY
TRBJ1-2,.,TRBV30,AWSLQGYYGYT
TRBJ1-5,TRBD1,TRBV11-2,ASSQRTGLSNQPQH
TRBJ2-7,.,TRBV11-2,ASSLGFLGASSYEQY
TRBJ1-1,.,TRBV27,ASSLGGSENTEAF
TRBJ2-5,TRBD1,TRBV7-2,ASSFGTGVQETQY
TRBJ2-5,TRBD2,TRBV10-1,ASSETLAGQETQY
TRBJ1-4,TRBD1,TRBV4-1,ASSPPRTGGINEKLF
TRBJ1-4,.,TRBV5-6,ASSSGFENDATNEKLF
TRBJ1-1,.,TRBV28,ASRPFTTEAF
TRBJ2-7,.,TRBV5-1,ASRGDVYPYEQY
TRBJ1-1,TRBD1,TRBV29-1,SVDGTADTEAF
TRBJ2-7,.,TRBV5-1,ASSLDRYSYEQY
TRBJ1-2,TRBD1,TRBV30,AWSPNLQGNYGYT
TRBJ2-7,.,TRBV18,ASSGAYYREQY
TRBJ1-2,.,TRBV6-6,ASSRGYGYT
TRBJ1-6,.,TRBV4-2,ASSQEGLGGSPLH
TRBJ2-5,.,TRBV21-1,ASSKKDIETQY
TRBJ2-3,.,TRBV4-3,ASSQDDPGGTDTQY
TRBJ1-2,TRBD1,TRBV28,ASNEDRAGYT
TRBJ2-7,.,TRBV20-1,SARGGYEQY
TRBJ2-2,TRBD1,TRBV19,ASMDREAGELF
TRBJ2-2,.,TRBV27,ASSFGASGELF
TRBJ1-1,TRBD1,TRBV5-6,ASSAGGRGHTEAF
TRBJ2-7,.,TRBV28,ASKSGDYEQY
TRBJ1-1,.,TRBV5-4,ASSLSNFGKLNTEAF
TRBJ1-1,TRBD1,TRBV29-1,SVEDHRGREAF